The T cell receptor beta chain described here comes from a study of T cell responses to AZD1222 COVID-19 vaccine. Whole-study findings and limits: Baseline seropositivity characterized only six AZD1222 recipients.

The protocol was immunoSEQ multiplex PCR, while the TCRdb copy is restricted to in-frame clones and leaves out a portion. In the table there are around 81,000 clones, approximately 90% of which are singletons. Comment on this clone: Its matching antigen is unknown.

It was second doses at about 4 or about 12 weeks that were pooled. V was trimmed by 4 bases and J by 7 bases, leaving 13 bases between them. CDR1 is SGHAT and CDR2 is FQNNGV in the germline V gene. The CDR3 is 14 residues long. The input for sequencing was peripheral blood, taken 28 days after the second AZD1222 dose. The genes are TRBV11-2 and TRBJ2-2; D perhaps matches TRBD1 (5 bases). The sequence came from an adult who received the AZD1222 COVID-19 vaccine. CDR3 sequence: CASSSPGSGGELFF. In DNA form, the CDR3 reads TGTGCCAGCAGCTCACCAGGGTCGGGCGGGGAGCTGTTTTTT.